One and the same sample provided the 19 T cell receptor beta chains below, sequenced in a study of cytomegalovirus exposure and HLA in healthy donors. With 60 Vbeta and 13 Jbeta primers, the PCR was carried out. Libraries were prepared by immunoSEQ multiplex PCR; TCRdb keeps only in-frame clonotypes and omits some of them. The sample is made up of some 110,000 clones, and the top ten hold around 7% of it. Specimen: PBMCs. The receptors shown here come from a man in his forties in good health and CMV-seropositive.

The chain links TRBV5-6 to TRBJ1-1; D gene ambiguous. V was trimmed by 1 base and J by 5 bases, leaving 15 bases between them. Per germline, CDR1 SGHDT and CDR2 YYEEEE. There are 15 residues in the CDR3. The CDR3 reads CASSLPPGGSTEAFF. The CDR3 coding sequence is TGTGCCAGCAGCTTGCCCCCGGGTGGGAGTACTGAAGCTTTCTTT. Filled out from reference TRBV5-6 and TRBJ1-1, the complete variable domain reads DAGVTQSPTHLIKTRGQQVTLRCSPKSGHDTVSWYQQALGQGPQFIFQYYEEEERQRGNFPDRFSGHQFPNYSSELNVNALLLGDSALYLCASSLPPGGSTEAFFGQGTRLTVV.

The chain joins TRBV28 to TRBJ1-5; D unclear. The CDR3 runs to 15 residues. Deletions cut 5 bases from V and 5 bases from J, with 16 bases between. Per germline, CDR1 MDHEN and CDR2 SYDVKM. CDR3 sequence reads: CASSAASALDQPQHF. The CDR3, as DNA: TGTGCCAGCAGTGCCGCTTCGGCCCTAGATCAGCCCCAGCATTTT. The complete variable domain, with remaining parts taken from reference TRBV28 and TRBJ1-5, reads DVKVTQSSRYLVKRTGEKVFLECVQDMDHENMFWYRQDPGLGLRLIYFSYDVKMKEKGDIPEGYSVSREKKERFSLILESASTNQTSMYLCASSAASALDQPQHFGDGTRLSIL.

The gene calls are TRBV28 and TRBJ2-3, with TRBD2 matching over 11 bases. CDR3 length equals 17 residues. Germline CDR1 reads MDHEN; CDR2 reads SYDVKM. With 5 bases clipped from V and 3 bases from J, the junction kept 10 bases outside the gene matches. The CDR3 coding sequence is TGTGCCAGCAGTCCGGGACAGCTAGCGGGAGGTACAGATACGCAGTATTTT. It specifies CASSPGQLAGGTDTQYF.

The gene calls are TRBV19 and TRBJ1-4; maybe TRBD1 (6 bases). The V and J ends lost 7 bases and 10 bases respectively, with 19 bases between them. The CDR3 is 14 amino acids. Per germline, CDR1 LNHDA and CDR2 SQIVND (reference sequence). Written as DNA, the CDR3 is TGTGCCAGTACCCTAGGGGGTATGAGGGGAAAACTGTTTTTT. The encoded protein is CASTLGGMRGKLFF.

For this clone: This same CDR3 is encoded by further DNA sequences in the sample. V gene TRBV27 combines with J gene TRBJ2-7, with a tentative D call TRBD1 (6 bases). The CDR3 totals 14 residues. Trimming took 0 bases from V and 2 from J, leaving 8 bases between them. The V gene's germline CDR1 is MNHEY and CDR2 SMNVEV (reference sequence). The CDR3 protein is CASSLSRGPYEQYF. CDR3 sequence (DNA): TGTGCCAGCAGTTTATCCAGGGGACCCTACGAGCAGTACTTC.

The V call is TRBV6-6, the J call TRBJ1-2, with D uncertain. CDR1 is MNHNY, CDR2 SVGAGI, per germline (reference sequence). V lost 4 bases and J 7 bases, leaving 19 bases between the germline ends. This CDR3 spans 15 amino acids. The DNA of the CDR3 is TGTGCCAGCAGTTCCACCGGTCCGAGTGGTTCTGGCTACACCTTC. Its protein product is CASSSTGPSGSGYTF.

The rearrangement joins TRBV11-1 to TRBJ2-1; D not resolved. Germline loops: CDR1 SGHAT, CDR2 FQDESV (reference sequence). Trimming pared 2 bases from V and 8 bases from J, leaving 13 bases between. This CDR3 has 14 residues. CDR3 DNA: TGTGCCAGCAGCTTACGCCTAGTGTACGATGAGCAGTTCTTC. It specifies CASSLRLVYDEQFF.

The chain employs TRBV28 and TRBJ2-7; no definite D call. V gave up 8 bases and J gave up 0 bases, with 5 bases separating them. This CDR3 is 11 amino acids long. CDR1 MDHEN and CDR2 SYDVKM come from the germline V gene. DNA for the CDR3: TGTGCCAGCGCGATCTCCTACGAGCAGTACTTC. It yields the protein CASAISYEQYF. The full variable domain, its missing parts supplied by reference TRBV28 and TRBJ2-7, is DVKVTQSSRYLVKRTGEKVFLECVQDMDHENMFWYRQDPGLGLRLIYFSYDVKMKEKGDIPEGYSVSREKKERFSLILESASTNQTSMYLCASAISYEQYFGPGTRLTVT.

This chain links TRBV6-5 with TRBJ1-1, with 7 bases that match TRBD1. Germline loops: CDR1 MNHEY, CDR2 SVGAGI. The CDR3 contains 14 residues. V trimming: 7 bases; J trimming: 1 base; junction bases outside the gene matches: 6. The CDR3 DNA follows: TGTGCCAGCACCCGGGACAGCCCGAACACTGAAGCTTTCTTT. It yields the protein CASTRDSPNTEAFF.

The V and J genes are TRBV30 and TRBJ2-7, with D unclear. V lost 0 bases to trimming and J lost 0 bases, with 9 bases between them. CDR1 GTSNPN and CDR2 SVGIG come from the germline V gene (reference sequence). This CDR3 spans 14 amino acids. The CDR3 DNA reads as TGTGCCTGGAGTGTACGCGCAAGCTCCTACGAGCAGTACTTC. Translation: CAWSVRASSYEQYF.

This chain links TRBV18 with TRBJ2-7; D remains unclear. The CDR3 loop spans 15 amino acids. V shed 0 bases and J shed 0 bases, with 9 bases lying between them. The germline V gene has CDR1 KGHSH and CDR2 LQKENI. The CDR3 DNA follows: TGTGCCAGCTCACCACCCTCGGCTAGCTCCTACGAGCAGTACTTC. Protein sequence: CASSPPSASSYEQYF.

V and J are TRBV28 and TRBJ2-7, with 12 bases matching TRBD2. V shed 8 bases, J shed 4 bases, and the junction held 3 bases outside the gene matches. Germline V gives CDR1 MDHEN, CDR2 SYDVKM. The CDR3 is 13 residues long. CDR3 coding DNA: TGTGCCAGCCTAGCGGGAGGGCATTACGAGCAGTACTTC. It translates to CASLAGGHYEQYF.

A note on this clone: One end of the junction varies from germline; a read error may be responsible. The chain links TRBV7-2 to TRBJ1-3; TRBD1 agrees at 8 bases. Per germline, CDR1 SGHTA and CDR2 FQGNSA. This CDR3 region has 16 residues. CDR3 bases: TGTGCCAACAGCTACGGGACAGGACTCTCTGGAAACACCATATATTTT. Its protein product is CANSYGTGLSGNTIYF.

The gene calls are TRBV9 and TRBJ2-1; 8 nucleotides align to TRBD2. This CDR3 is built from 15 residues. Trimming cost V 7 bases and J 7 bases; bases outside gene matches: 13. Germline CDR1 SGDLS, CDR2 YYNGEE. CDR3: CASDMGSGSMNEQFF. The CDR3 DNA reads TGTGCCAGCGACATGGGGAGCGGGAGTATGAATGAGCAGTTCTTC.

Comments on this clone: Other DNA sequences of this sample code for an identical CDR3. The chain employs TRBV15 and TRBJ2-1, with 9 bases aligning to TRBD2. Germline lookup yields CDR1 LNHNV and CDR2 YYDKDF (reference sequence). The CDR3 runs to 15 residues. Trimming removed 1 base from V and 4 bases from J; junction bases left unmatched: 2. The chain's CDR3 is CATSRGLAGYNEQFF. CDR3 DNA sequence: TGTGCCACCAGCAGAGGTCTAGCGGGGTACAATGAGCAGTTCTTC.

V gene TRBV5-8 combines with J gene TRBJ1-4; D remains ambiguous. There are 11 residues in the CDR3. Trimming stripped 5 bases from V and 7 bases from J, with 6 bases between. Per the germline V gene, CDR1 is SGHTS and CDR2 is YDEGEE. The CDR3 region has the DNA TGTGCCAGCAGTCCCAGTGAAAAACTGTTTTTT. It translates to CASSPSEKLFF.

About this clone: This specimen includes other DNA sequences encoding the same CDR3. This chain connects TRBV7-2 to TRBJ1-5; D perhaps matches TRBD1 (5 bases). Per the germline V gene, CDR1 is SGHTA and CDR2 is FQGNSA. The CDR3 is 14 amino acids. Trimming took 3 bases from V and 2 from J, leaving 8 bases between them. CDR3 coding DNA: TGTGCCAGCAGCTTGGCCAGGGGCAATCAGCCCCAGCATTTT. Translation gives CASSLARGNQPQHF. The variable domain in full, with the rest retrieved from reference TRBV7-2 and TRBJ1-5, is GAGVSQSPSNKVTEKGKDVELRCDPISGHTALYWYRQSLGQGLEFLIYFQGNSAPDKSGLPSDRFSAERTGGSVSTLTIQRTQQEDSAVYLCASSLARGNQPQHFGDGTRLSIL.

The chain uses TRBV5-6 and TRBJ2-7; 7 bases fit TRBD1. This CDR3 contains 15 residues. Germline trimming cut 4 bases from V and 2 bases from J; bases unmatched to any gene: 9. CDR1 and CDR2 (germline): SGHDT, YYEEEE. The CDR3 nucleotides are TGTGCCAGCAGCACCTTTTCCGGGACAGCCTACGAGCAGTACTTC. Translated, it gives CASSTFSGTAYEQYF.

The chain is built from TRBV10-3 and TRBJ2-3; maybe TRBD2 (5 bases). Per germline, CDR1 ENHRY and CDR2 SYGVKD. V was shortened by 6 bases and J by 3 bases, with 13 bases between the two germline ends. CDR3 length: 14 residues. The CDR3: CAIRTLDLTDTQYF. CDR3 nucleotides: TGTGCCATCAGAACCCTGGACTTAACAGATACGCAGTATTTT.